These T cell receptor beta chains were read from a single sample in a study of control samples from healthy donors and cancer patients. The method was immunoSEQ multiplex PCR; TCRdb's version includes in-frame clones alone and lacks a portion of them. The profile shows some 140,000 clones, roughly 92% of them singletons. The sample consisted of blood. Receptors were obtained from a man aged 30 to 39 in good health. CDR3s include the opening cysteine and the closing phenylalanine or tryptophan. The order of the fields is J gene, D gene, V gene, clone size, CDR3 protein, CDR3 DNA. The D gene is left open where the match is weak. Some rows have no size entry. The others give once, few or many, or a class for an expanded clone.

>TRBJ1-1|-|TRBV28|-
CASSFEQIYTEAFF
TGTGCCAGCAGTTTCGAGCAAATCTACACTGAAGCTTTCTTT
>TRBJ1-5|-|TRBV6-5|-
CASSYGGRNQPQHF
TGTGCCAGCAGTTACGGGGGGCGCAATCAGCCCCAGCATTTT
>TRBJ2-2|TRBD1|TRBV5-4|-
CAISTGGAHTGELFF
TGTGCCATTTCGACAGGGGGCGCTCACACCGGGGAGCTGTTTTTT
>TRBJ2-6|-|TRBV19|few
CASSIPGAGANVLTF
TGTGCCAGTAGTATCCCCGGAGCAGGGGCCAACGTCCTGACTTTC
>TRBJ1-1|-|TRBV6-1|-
CASNTQGWTEAFF
TGTGCCAGCAACACTCAGGGGTGGACTGAAGCTTTCTTT
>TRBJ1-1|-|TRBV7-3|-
CASSFDGATEAFF
TGTGCCAGCAGCTTTGATGGGGCCACTGAAGCTTTCTTT
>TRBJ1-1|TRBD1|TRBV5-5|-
CASSFLAGGRSEAFF
TGTGCCAGCAGCTTTCTTGCAGGGGGTAGGTCTGAAGCTTTCTTT
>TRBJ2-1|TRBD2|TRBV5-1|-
CASSGAGLSNEQFF
TGCGCCAGCAGTGGCGCGGGACTATCCAATGAGCAGTTCTTC
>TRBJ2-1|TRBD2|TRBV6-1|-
CASSEWLWSSGRLGNEQFF
TGTGCCAGCAGTGAATGGTTGTGGTCTAGCGGGCGCTTAGGCAATGAGCAGTTCTTC
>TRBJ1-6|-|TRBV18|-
CASSPMNAKEYSPLHF
TGTGCCAGCTCACCAATGAACGCCAAGGAGTATTCACCCCTCCACTTT
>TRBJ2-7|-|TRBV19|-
CASSLSGVGYEQYF
TGTGCCAGTAGTCTGTCGGGAGTCGGGTACGAGCAGTACTTC
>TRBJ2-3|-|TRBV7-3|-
CASSKARTDTQYF
TGTGCCAGCAGCAAAGCCCGCACAGATACGCAGTATTTT
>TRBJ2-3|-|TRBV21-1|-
CASTADRDYDTDTQYF
TGTGCCAGCACAGCCGACCGGGACTACGACACAGATACGCAGTATTTT
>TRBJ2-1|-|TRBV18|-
CASSPDPLAKQFF
TGTGCCAGCTCACCGGACCCATTAGCCAAGCAGTTCTTC
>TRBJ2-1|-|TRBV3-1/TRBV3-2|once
CASSQLMRPDEQFF
TGTGCCAGCAGCCAATTGATGAGACCCGATGAGCAGTTCTTC
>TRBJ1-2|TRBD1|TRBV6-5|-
CASRRQGSYGYTF
TGTGCCAGCAGACGACAGGGGAGCTATGGCTACACCTTC
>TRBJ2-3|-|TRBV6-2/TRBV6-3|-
CASSYSPGGGTDTQYF
TGTGCCAGCAGTTACTCGCCTGGGGGTGGCACAGATACGCAGTATTTT
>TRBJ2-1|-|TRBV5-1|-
CASSEDSTRPYNEQFF
TGCGCCAGCAGCGAGGACTCCACCCGCCCCTACAATGAGCAGTTCTTC
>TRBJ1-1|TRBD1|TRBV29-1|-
CSGTGARRDVEAFF
TGCAGCGGGACAGGGGCGAGAAGAGATGTTGAAGCTTTCTTT
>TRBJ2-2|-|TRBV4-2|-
CASSQVGGGELFF
TGTGCCAGCAGCCAAGTAGGTGGGGGGGAGCTGTTTTTT
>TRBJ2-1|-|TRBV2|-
CASAKTGTRKFF
TGTGCCAGCGCGAAAACGGGGACCCGAAAGTTCTTC
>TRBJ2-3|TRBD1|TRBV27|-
CASSFGRGHTDTQYF
TGTGCCAGCAGTTTCGGCAGGGGGCACACAGATACGCAGTATTTT
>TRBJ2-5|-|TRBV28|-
CASTQSTGEETQYF
TGTGCCAGCACACAGTCAACGGGCGAAGAGACCCAGTACTTC
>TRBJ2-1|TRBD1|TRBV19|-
CASSMPGGWNNEQFF
TGTGCCAGTAGTATGCCAGGGGGCTGGAACAATGAGCAGTTCTTC
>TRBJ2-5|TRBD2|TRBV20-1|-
CSASVAGGFQETQYF
TGCAGTGCTAGTGTCGCGGGAGGGTTTCAAGAGACCCAGTACTTC
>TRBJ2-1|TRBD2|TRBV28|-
CASSLIAGGPGVRYNEQFF
TGTGCCAGCAGTCTAATAGCGGGAGGGCCTGGGGTACGATACAATGAGCAGTTCTTC
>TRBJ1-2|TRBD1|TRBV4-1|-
CASSPTAGGEYGYTF
TGCGCCAGCAGCCCCACAGCAGGGGGGGAATATGGCTACACCTTC
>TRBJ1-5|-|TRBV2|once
CASSNRQSEYQPQHF
TGTGCCAGCAGTAATCGACAGTCGGAATATCAGCCCCAGCATTTT
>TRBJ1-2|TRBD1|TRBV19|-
CASSPDRYRLKYSYGYTF
TGTGCCAGTAGTCCGGACAGGTATCGCCTTAAATATAGCTATGGCTACACCTTC